The rows below give T cell receptor beta chains drawn from one sample of a study of cytomegalovirus exposure and HLA in healthy donors. Some clones are missing from TCRdb's copy, which holds only in-frame ones; the method was immunoSEQ multiplex PCR. This repertoire shows 95,000 to 150,000 clones, about nine tenths found once; its top ten account for 1.5% to 2.5%. Specimen: PBMCs. These receptors were obtained from a woman between 18 and 29 years old in good health and CMV-seronegative. CDR3s include the opening cysteine and the closing phenylalanine or tryptophan.

v_gene	len	CDR3aa
TRBV7-8	16	CASSLVPGMNTGELFF
TRBV7-9	13	CASSFVPGYEQYF
TRBV6-1	16	CASSAPDRSWTYEQYF
TRBV5-1	16	CASSPTGDYSNQPQHF
TRBV6-1	15	CAGRGMDSYNYGYTF
TRBV6-6	12	CASSSNSYEQYF
TRBV7-8	13	CASSARTGVFYTF
TRBV6-5	13	CASRGGSGNTIYF
TRBV29-1	12	CSAGQGSGELFF
TRBV2	17	CASSEWLPGTPLYEQYF
TRBV27	15	CASSLSTGVVRELFF
TRBV14	15	CASSQDQVPVHGYTF
TRBV7-9	15	CASSLVGGRRYEQYF
TRBV29-1	11	CSFRLGEKLFF
TRBV6-1	14	CASADIASTDTQYF
TRBV5-4	13	CASSPPRGNEQFF
TRBV14	13	CASSPRVPYGYTF
TRBV7-9	15	CASSQTGDLRQPQHF
TRBV29-1	14	CSVGGLDRGNGYTF
TRBV19	14	CASRTGTAELEQFF
TRBV2	15	CASPMGRDRASGYTF
TRBV27	15	CASSLFGLVFSKQFF
TRBV27	14	CASSFGLGATEAFF
TRBV15	13	CATSRPAGDTQYF
TRBV11-3	14	CASSSSAGLNTQYF
TRBV5-8	16	CASSSPTGGRTDTQYF
TRBV19	13	CASTTGGNTEAFF
TRBV11-2	12	CASSPGSQPQHF
TRBV5-1	14	CASSLSRLDTEAFF
TRBV9	14	CASSVDSGSNEQFF
TRBV19	16	CASRQGNLPGANVLTF
TRBV19	13	CASSIEAGGEQFF
TRBV30	16	CAWNSPGLASQETQYF
TRBV18	14	CASSPQQAGNTIYF
TRBV29-1	13	CSVVHRLTYEQYF
TRBV19	14	CASQTGMGTDTQYF
TRBV10-3	12	CAISEGQGVLHF
TRBV19	15	CASSIGQGLAYEQYF
TRBV19	18	CASTPGRLQAISSQPQHF